The clone carrying this T cell receptor (beta chain) turned up a few times. Its specificity is not known. TCRB transcripts that were expressed got sequenced, as all of the isolated RNA had been reverse transcribed. TCRdb's copy holds only in-frame clones and misses some; the assay was immunoSEQ multiplex PCR. The sample records about 140,000 clones, about 7% being singletons. The germline V gene has CDR1 SGHVS and CDR2 FNYEAQ. V lost 5 bases, J lost 5 bases, and 8 bases stayed unmatched. This CDR3 spans 15 amino acids. Sorted populations all exceeded 95% purity. The sample belongs to a study of beta chain features in type 1 diabetes. General study points: No resolution was reached here on whether HLA type influences TCRB rearrangement.

The receptor was isolated from a woman aged 25 to 45 in good health. The sequencing input was central memory CD4+ T cells from blood. The chain uses TRBV7-6 and TRBJ2-7, with 11 positions matching TRBD1. CDR3 residues: CASSIGQGALHEQYF. In nucleotides, the CDR3 is TGTGCCAGCAGCATCGGACAGGGGGCTCTGCACGAGCAGTACTTC. Drawing the rest from reference TRBV7-6 and TRBJ2-7, the complete variable domain is GAGVSQSPRYKVTKRGQDVALRCDPISGHVSLYWYRQALGQGPEFLTYFNYEAQQDKSGLPNDRFSAERPEGSISTLTIQRTEQRDSAMYRCASSIGQGALHEQYFGPGTRLTVT.